A single sample gave rise to the 21 T cell receptor beta chains below, sequenced in a study of cytomegalovirus exposure and HLA in healthy donors. 13 Jbeta primers and 60 Vbeta primers were used for the PCR. Repertoires were generated with immunoSEQ multiplex PCR, while TCRdb's copy carries only in-frame clones and drops some. The sample records around 170,000 clones, 65% to 85% being singletons. The sequencing sample was made of PBMCs. The receptor set was obtained from a woman between 40 and 55 years old in good health and CMV-seropositive.

CDR3 sequence: CALTVGDGYTF. The DNA for the CDR3 is TGTGCTCTAACGGTAGGGGATGGCTACACCTTC. The chain has TRBV30 and TRBJ1-2, with D perhaps TRBD1 (5 bases). Looked up from germline, CDR1 is GTSNPN and CDR2 is SVGIG (reference sequence). The CDR3 runs 11 residues.

This rearrangement joins TRBV19 to TRBJ1-2, with TRBD1 as a possible D gene (6 bases). V lost 6 bases to trimming and J lost 5 bases, with 10 bases between them. The V gene's germline CDR1 is LNHDA and CDR2 SQIVND (reference sequence). The CDR3 length is 12 residues. CDR3 coding DNA: TGTGCCAGTAGGGCAGGGGCTTATGGCTACACCTTC. It encodes CASRAGAYGYTF.

CDR3 region: CASSLVTGNSGANVLTF. The CDR3 bases are TGCGCCAGCAGCTTGGTTACAGGGAACTCTGGGGCCAACGTCCTGACTTTC. The V and J genes are TRBV5-1 and TRBJ2-6, with D possibly being TRBD1 (6 bases). V lost 0 bases to trimming and J lost 0 bases, with 10 bases between them. From germline, CDR1 is SGHRS and CDR2 YFSETQ. This CDR3 region has 17 residues.

J is TRBJ1-2 and V is TRBV7-8, with TRBD1 identical over 8 bases. Looked up from germline, CDR1 is SGHVS and CDR2 is FQNEAQ. Germline trimming cut 6 bases from V and 8 bases from J; bases unmatched to any gene: 8. This CDR3 comprises 13 residues. The DNA of the CDR3 is TGTGCCAGCAGTCCAGACAGGGGCTGGGGCTACACCTTC. Encoded protein: CASSPDRGWGYTF. Supplemented by reference TRBV7-8 and TRBJ1-2, the full variable domain reads GAGVSQSPRYKVAKRGQDVALRCDPISGHVSLFWYQQALGQGPEFLTYFQNEAQLDKSGLPSDRFFAERPEGSVSTLKIQRTQQEDSAVYLCASSPDRGWGYTFGSGTRLTVV.

The chain carries TRBV18 and TRBJ1-1; maybe TRBD1 (6 bases). Germline assignment: CDR1 KGHSH and CDR2 LQKENI. The CDR3 is 13 residues long. V lost 2 bases, J lost 7 bases, and 11 bases lay in between. CDR3 amino acids: CASSPGTQVEAFF. DNA of the CDR3: TGTGCCAGCTCACCAGGGACACAAGTTGAAGCTTTCTTT. Filled out from reference TRBV18 and TRBJ1-1, the complete variable domain reads NAGVMQNPRHLVRRRGQEARLRCSPMKGHSHVYWYRQLPEEGLKFMVYLQKENIIDESGMPKERFSAEFPKEGPSILRIQQVVRGDSAAYFCASSPGTQVEAFFGQGTRLTVV.

J is TRBJ1-2 and V is TRBV4-2; D uncertain. In germline, CDR1 is LGHNA, CDR2 YNFKEQ. Trimming shortened V by 0 bases and J by 8 bases, and 10 bases separated the two germline ends. The CDR3 extends over 13 amino acids. CDR3 region: CASSQDTALGYTF. The CDR3 coding sequence is TGTGCCAGCAGCCAAGACACAGCTTTGGGCTACACCTTC.

J is TRBJ1-1 and V is TRBV19; possible D gene TRBD1, 5 bases. The germline V gene has CDR1 LNHDA and CDR2 SQIVND (reference sequence). The V end lost 3 bases, the J end lost 3 bases, and 17 bases lay between the germline ends. CDR3 length equals 16 residues. The DNA for the CDR3 is TGTGCCAGTAGTATGGGGCAATCCCGCCCCGACACTGAAGCTTTCTTT. Its translation is CASSMGQSRPDTEAFF.

The chain is built from TRBV7-9 and TRBJ1-4; D not certain. This CDR3 contains 15 residues. Trimming took off 5 bases at V and 1 base at J, with 11 bases between the two ends. CDR1 is SEHNR, CDR2 FQNEAQ, per germline (reference sequence). The CDR3 loop is CASSPTGVTNEKLFF. CDR3 DNA sequence: TGTGCCAGCAGCCCAACTGGAGTAACTAATGAAAAACTGTTTTTT.

The rearrangement joins TRBV5-5 to TRBJ2-7; 8 bases are a match to TRBD1. V lost 4 bases and J lost 7; bases outside the gene matches: 10. The germline V gene encodes CDR1 SGHKS and CDR2 YYEKEE (reference sequence). This CDR3 is built from 14 residues. In nucleotides, the CDR3 is TGTGCCAGCAGCCGACAGGACAGGGTATTTGAGCAGTACTTC. It translates to CASSRQDRVFEQYF.

This clone has a single count. V gene TRBV14 combines with J gene TRBJ2-7; TRBD2 matches 7 bases. V gave up 0 bases and J gave up 4 bases; unmatched junction bases: 6. CDR1 SGHDN and CDR2 FVKESK come from the germline V gene. The CDR3 covers 15 residues. The CDR3 coding sequence is TGTGCCAGCAGCCAAGATGGAGGGACTACTTACGAGCAGTACTTC. Protein product: CASSQDGGTTYEQYF.

This rearrangement joins TRBV19 to TRBJ1-1; TRBD1 matches at 9 bases. CDR3 length equals 12 residues. Trimming removed 5 bases from V and 10 bases from J; junction bases left unmatched: 5. Germline V CDR1 and CDR2: LNHDA, SQIVND (reference sequence). As DNA, the CDR3 is TGTGCCAGTAGTTTCCCGGACAGGGGAGCTTTCTTT. Residues: CASSFPDRGAFF. Using reference TRBV19 and TRBJ1-1 for the parts outside the CDR3, the full variable domain is DGGITQSPKYLFRKEGQNVTLSCEQNLNHDAMYWYRQDPGQGLRLIYYSQIVNDFQKGDIAEGYSVSREKKESFPLTVTSAQKNPTAFYLCASSFPDRGAFFGQGTRLTVV.

The chain uses TRBV7-3 and TRBJ2-2; no reliable D call. This CDR3 has 13 residues. The germline V and J ends were trimmed by 5 bases and 4 bases, with 8 bases remaining between them. The germline gives CDR1 SGHTA, CDR2 FQGTGA. CDR3 sequence (DNA): TGTGCCAGCAGCGCCTCTAGCACCGGGGAGCTGTTTTTT. This sequence encodes CASSASSTGELFF.

J is TRBJ2-2 and V is TRBV6-1; D remains unclear. CDR1 is MNHNS, CDR2 SASEGT, per germline. The CDR3 sequence is 14 residues long. The V end lost 2 bases, the J end lost 3 bases, and 7 bases lay between the germline ends. The chain's CDR3 is CASSELRYTGELFF. CDR3 sequence (DNA): TGTGCCAGCAGTGAACTCAGATACACCGGGGAGCTGTTTTTT.

The chain combines TRBV10-1 with TRBJ2-4; TRBD2 aligns across 14 bases. The CDR3 has 17 residues. V lost 0 bases to trimming and J lost 12 bases; unmatched junction nucleotides: 10. CDR1 is WNHNN and CDR2 is SYGVQD in the germline V gene (reference sequence). For the CDR3, the DNA is TGCGCCAGCAGTGAGTCCCGACTAGCGGGGGGGCCGGACAGTCAGTACTTC. Translated: CASSESRLAGGPDSQYF.

This clone was counted a single time. This chain joins TRBV6-5 and TRBJ2-7, with TRBD1 matching over 7 bases. V gave up 0 bases and J gave up 3 bases; unmatched junction bases: 2. CDR1 and CDR2 (germline): MNHEY, SVGAGI. The CDR3 extends over 14 amino acids. Here the CDR3 DNA reads TGTGCCAGCAGTTACTCGACAGGGAACTACGAGCAGTACTTC. Its translation is CASSYSTGNYEQYF.

The gene calls are TRBV9 and TRBJ1-2; no reliable D call. Germline V CDR1 and CDR2: SGDLS, YYNGEE. The CDR3 contains 15 residues. Trimming took 2 bases from V and 1 from J, leaving 12 bases between them. CDR3 DNA: TGTGCCAGCAGCGTCTCACAGAGCAATAACTATGGCTACACCTTC. It specifies CASSVSQSNNYGYTF.

The V gene is TRBV30, the J gene TRBJ1-2; D is uncertain. The CDR3 contains 14 residues. Germline V gene data show CDR1 as GTSNPN and CDR2 as SVGIG (reference sequence). V lost 0 bases and J lost 0, with 8 bases in between. The DNA for the CDR3 is TGTGCCTGGAGTGTGCCGGAGGCTAACTATGGCTACACCTTC. Its translation: CAWSVPEANYGYTF.

The V call is TRBV7-8, the J call TRBJ1-1, with TRBD1 as a possible D gene (5 bases). Trimming took 5 bases from V and 5 from J, leaving 21 bases between them. CDR1 and CDR2 (germline): SGHVS, FQNEAQ. The CDR3 is 16 residues long. The CDR3 DNA reads as TGTGCCAGCAGCCCCCCTTTCAGGGTCGGTGGGACTGAAGCTTTCTTT. This translates into CASSPPFRVGGTEAFF.

The CDR3 DNA reads as TGTGCCACCAGCAGAGATCTGGGGGGGTTAAGGAATGAGCAGTTCTTC. Amino acids: CATSRDLGGLRNEQFF. The chain uses TRBV15 and TRBJ2-1, with 7 bases identical to TRBD2. Germline loops: CDR1 LNHNV, CDR2 YYDKDF (reference sequence). The J segment lost 7 bases and the V segment lost 0 bases, leaving 9 bases of the junction unmatched. CDR3 length equals 16 residues.

The chain is built from TRBV9 and TRBJ2-1, with D unresolved. V lost 0 bases and J 6 bases, leaving 4 bases between the germline ends. The CDR3 is 12 residues long. CDR1 and CDR2 (germline): SGDLS, YYNGEE. CDR3 DNA sequence: TGTGCCAGCAGCGTAGATCTCAATGAGCAGTTCTTC. Amino acids: CASSVDLNEQFF.

The chain couples TRBV6-5 to TRBJ2-7, with TRBD2 as a possible D gene (7 bases). The ends were cut back, 5 bases at V and 4 bases at J, with 15 bases in the middle. Germline-derived CDR1 and CDR2 are MNHEY and SVGAGI. The CDR3 loop spans 14 amino acids. CDR3 DNA: TGTGCCAGCAGTCGTGGGAGGGGGACGTACGAGCAGTACTTC. Its protein product is CASSRGRGTYEQYF.